These 24 T cell receptor beta chains share one sample of origin, sequenced in a study of CD8 T cells in Susac syndrome. Reverse transcription used about 0.45 to 1 ug RNA and random hexamers. TCRdb processed the immunoSEQ multiplex PCR reads anew with MiXCR; each CDR3 protein has one entry. The table has around 180,000 distinct CDR3 sequences, 95% seen once. The material sequenced was CD8+ T cells from PBMCs. These receptors were taken from a human donor with multiple sclerosis.

The gene calls are TRBV28 and TRBJ2-1, with D uncertain. Germline assignment: CDR1 MDHEN and CDR2 SYDVKM. V lost 5 bases and J 0 bases, leaving 14 bases between the germline ends. The CDR3 spans 16 residues. The chain's CDR3 is CASSPPPYPSYNEQFF. The CDR3 DNA is TGTGCCAGCAGTCCCCCCCCCTATCCCTCCTACAATGAGCAGTTCTTC. Full variable domain (rest looked up from reference TRBV28 and TRBJ2-1): DVKVTQSSRYLVKRTGEKVFLECVQDMDHENMFWYRQDPGLGLRLIYFSYDVKMKEKGDIPEGYSVSREKKERFSLILESASTNQTSMYLCASSPPPYPSYNEQFFGPGTRLTVL.

This chain's CDR3 is CASSQDIQGTDGYTF. CDR3 nucleotide sequence: TGCGCCAGCAGCCAAGACATACAAGGGACAGATGGCTACACCTTC. This rearrangement joins TRBV4-1 to TRBJ1-2; 7 bases are shared with TRBD1. This CDR3 is built from 15 residues. Germline V gene sequence: CDR1 MGHRA, CDR2 YSYEKL. With 0 bases clipped from V and 6 bases from J, the junction kept 7 bases outside the gene matches.

The chain links TRBV29-1 to TRBJ1-1; 11 bases line up with TRBD1. The germline gives CDR1 SQVTM, CDR2 ANQGSEA. V lost 7 bases, J lost 4 bases, and 2 bases stayed unmatched. The CDR3 sequence is 12 residues long. CDR3 sequence (DNA): TGCAGCGCTGGACAGGGGGCCACTGAAGCTTTCTTT. Residues: CSAGQGATEAFF.

The V and J genes are TRBV7-8 and TRBJ2-7; tentatively, D is TRBD2 (6 bases). CDR1 is SGHVS and CDR2 is FQNEAQ in the germline V gene. The V end was cut by 1 base, the J end by 5 bases, with 9 bases between. This CDR3 comprises 13 residues. CDR3 nucleotides: TGTGCCAGCAGCTTAGGAACGGGGGACGAGCAGTACTTC. It translates to CASSLGTGDEQYF.

The chain joins TRBV9 to TRBJ2-1; a possible D gene is TRBD1 (6 bases). The CDR3 extends over 11 amino acids. V was cut by 7 bases and J by 6 bases, with 8 bases left in between. Germline V gene lookup returns CDR1 SGDLS and CDR2 YYNGEE. In DNA form, the CDR3 reads TGTGCCAGCGGACAGCCCAATGAGCAGTTCTTC. Translated, it gives CASGQPNEQFF.

The V call is TRBV4-1, the J call TRBJ2-5; no firm D call. The V gene's germline CDR1 is MGHRA and CDR2 YSYEKL. The CDR3 has 13 residues. Between the trimmed V and J ends, which lost 0 bases and 2 bases, there was a span of 4 bases. CDR3 coding DNA: TGCGCCAGCAGCCAAGACAGACAAGAGACCCAGTACTTC. This codes for CASSQDRQETQYF.

V and J are TRBV2 and TRBJ2-5; 10 nucleotides align to TRBD2. J was trimmed by 3 bases and V by 1 base; bases with no gene match: 2. Germline V lookup: CDR1 SNHLY, CDR2 FYNNEI. The CDR3 is made up of 15 amino acids. This CDR3 reads CASSEGLAGEETQYF. In DNA form, the CDR3 reads TGTGCCAGCAGTGAAGGGCTAGCGGGGGAAGAGACCCAGTACTTC.

This chain joins TRBV3-1 and TRBJ1-1, with 7 positions matching TRBD1. Germline V gene data show CDR1 as LGHDT and CDR2 as YNNKEL (reference sequence). With 3 bases clipped from V and 1 base from J, the junction kept 11 bases outside the gene matches. This CDR3 is built from 17 residues. CDR3 nucleotide sequence: TGTGCCAGCAGCCAGGAAGATTTTGGGACAGCGAACACTGAAGCTTTCTTT. It encodes CASSQEDFGTANTEAFF.

The V call is TRBV10-3, the J call TRBJ2-2; D ambiguous. CDR1 and CDR2 (germline): ENHRY, SYGVKD. This CDR3 is 14 amino acids long. Trimming shortened V by 0 bases and J by 3 bases, and 5 bases separated the two germline ends. CDR3 coding DNA: TGTGCCATCAGTGAGTCCGGCCACACCGGGGAGCTGTTTTTT. Encoded protein: CAISESGHTGELFF.

The genes are TRBV2 and TRBJ2-1; no firm D call. Between the trimmed V and J ends, which lost 7 bases and 6 bases, there was a span of 16 bases. This CDR3 spans 14 amino acids. Germline V gene lookup returns CDR1 SNHLY and CDR2 FYNNEI. The CDR3 DNA is TGTGCCAGCACTGAGGATGGTAGGCTCAATGAGCAGTTCTTC. Translated, it gives CASTEDGRLNEQFF.

The chain employs TRBV20-1 and TRBJ1-2; TRBD1 aligns across 7 bases. Trimming removed 2 bases from V and 1 base from J; junction bases left unmatched: 4. This CDR3 is 14 amino acids long. Germline V gene data show CDR1 as DFQATT and CDR2 as SNEGSKA (reference sequence). The CDR3 spells CSARLTGVNYGYTF. The CDR3 coding sequence is TGCAGTGCTAGATTAACAGGGGTTAACTATGGCTACACCTTC.

V gene TRBV7-9 combines with J gene TRBJ2-1; 7 bases map to TRBD2. CDR3 length: 12 residues. J was trimmed by 14 bases and V by 4 bases; bases with no gene match: 8. Germline V CDR1 and CDR2: SEHNR, FQNEAQ (reference sequence). CDR3 region: CASSWSGEGEFF. CDR3 coding DNA: TGTGCCAGCAGCTGGAGCGGGGAGGGCGAGTTCTTC.

This sequence joins TRBV5-1 and TRBJ2-7; tentatively, D is TRBD1 (6 bases). The CDR3 has 15 residues. Deletions cut 2 bases from V and 2 bases from J, with 14 bases between. Germline V lookup: CDR1 SGHRS, CDR2 YFSETQ. The CDR3 region is CASSFLPGAAYEQYF. The CDR3 DNA follows: TGCGCCAGCAGCTTCCTCCCAGGGGCGGCCTACGAGCAGTACTTC.

This clonotype has more than one count but fewer than ten. The chain has TRBV6-5 and TRBJ1-1; D remains ambiguous. This CDR3 has 13 amino acids. V lost 4 bases and J lost 0, with 6 bases in between. CDR1 and CDR2 from the germline V gene are MNHEY and SVGAGI. The DNA of the CDR3 is TGTGCCAGCAGTTCTCAGTTGAACACTGAAGCTTTCTTT. It yields the protein CASSSQLNTEAFF.

The rearrangement links TRBV27 to TRBJ2-7, with TRBD2 matching over 7 bases. V lost 9 bases and J lost 7; bases outside the gene matches: 12. The CDR3 has 13 residues. The V gene's germline CDR1 is MNHEY and CDR2 SMNVEV (reference sequence). The CDR3, as DNA: TGTGCCAGTTGGGGCGGGAGCGGGGCGGAGCAGTACTTC. This translates into CASWGGSGAEQYF.

The chain combines TRBV20-1 with TRBJ1-4; unclear D gene. CDR3 length equals 13 residues. The germline V and J ends were trimmed by 3 bases and 8 bases, with 13 bases remaining between them. The germline CDR1 and CDR2 sequences are DFQATT and SNEGSKA (reference sequence). The CDR3 nucleotides read TGCAGTGCTAGCAAAGCAGGAGTCGAAAAACTGTTTTTT. Translated: CSASKAGVEKLFF.

The chain employs TRBV7-3 and TRBJ2-7; D is unresolved. Trimming took 3 bases from V and 2 from J, leaving 8 bases between them. This CDR3 is built from 13 residues. From germline, CDR1 is SGHTA and CDR2 FQGTGA. The CDR3, as DNA: TGTGCCAGCAGCTTCGGCCGAACCTACGAGCAGTACTTC. Its translation is CASSFGRTYEQYF.

The chain carries TRBV3-1 and TRBJ2-7, with 9 bases lining up with TRBD1. CDR3 length equals 15 residues. The J segment lost 4 bases and the V segment lost 3 bases, leaving 7 bases of the junction unmatched. Looked up from germline, CDR1 is LGHDT and CDR2 is YNNKEL (reference sequence). CDR3: CASSQRPGQGYEQYF. Written as DNA, the CDR3 is TGTGCCAGCAGCCAGAGACCGGGACAGGGTTACGAGCAGTACTTC.

The chain combines TRBV7-9 with TRBJ1-2; no clear D. V was pared by 1 base and J by 6 bases, with 3 bases between. This CDR3 has 11 residues. Germline V lookup: CDR1 SEHNR, CDR2 FQNEAQ (reference sequence). The CDR3 nucleotides are TGTGCCAGCAGCTTAGGGAATGGCTACACCTTC. The encoded protein is CASSLGNGYTF.

The chain is built from TRBV30 and TRBJ2-3; 8 bases are shared with TRBD1. V shed 0 bases and J 3 bases; nucleotides not matched to a gene: 2. The CDR3 is 14 amino acids. Per germline, CDR1 GTSNPN and CDR2 SVGIG (reference sequence). The CDR3 spells CAWSVYRGTDTQYF. In DNA, the CDR3 is TGTGCCTGGAGTGTATACAGGGGGACAGATACGCAGTATTTT.

V usage is TRBV20-1 and J usage is TRBJ2-7, with 11 bases lining up with TRBD2. CDR1 and CDR2 (germline): DFQATT, SNEGSKA (reference sequence). Losses at the gene ends were 1 base for V and 3 bases for J; bases not matched to a gene: 8. This CDR3 contains 16 residues. The CDR3 protein is CSARGSGLAANYEQYF. The CDR3 nucleotides read TGCAGTGCTAGAGGATCGGGACTAGCGGCCAACTACGAGCAGTACTTC.

V and J are TRBV29-1 and TRBJ1-2, with D hard to call. Trimming stripped 3 bases from V and 4 bases from J, with 6 bases between. Germline V gene sequence: CDR1 SQVTM, CDR2 ANQGSEA. This CDR3 region has 11 residues. CDR3 in amino acids: CSVDHPYGYTF. CDR3 sequence (DNA): TGCAGCGTTGACCACCCCTATGGCTACACCTTC. The full variable domain, completed using reference TRBV29-1 and TRBJ1-2, is SAVISQKPSRDICQRGTSLTIQCQVDSQVTMMFWYRQQPGQSLTLIATANQGSEATYESGFVIDKFPISRPNLTFSTLTVSNMSPEDSSIYLCSVDHPYGYTFGSGTRLTVV.

CDR3 in amino acids: CASSDLDRASNYGYTF. CDR3 in DNA: TGTGCCAGCAGTGACCTCGACAGGGCCTCTAACTATGGCTACACCTTC. The V call is TRBV2, the J call TRBJ1-2; 7 bases are shared with TRBD1. Trimming at V came to 3 bases and at J to 0 bases, leaving 7 bases not matched to a gene. The CDR3 loop spans 16 amino acids. Germline V gives CDR1 SNHLY, CDR2 FYNNEI.

This sequence joins TRBV9 and TRBJ2-7, with 9 bases identical to TRBD2. The CDR3 is 14 amino acids. V lost 0 bases, J lost 4 bases, and 2 bases stayed unmatched. Germline CDR1 reads SGDLS; CDR2 reads YYNGEE. CDR3 loop: CASSVDAGGYEQYF. CDR3 DNA: TGTGCCAGCAGCGTAGATGCGGGAGGGTACGAGCAGTACTTC.